Listed below are T cell receptor beta chains from one sample, sequenced in a study of T cells in Graves' hyperthyroidism and ophthalmopathy. MiXCR, applied by TCRdb to the multiplex PCR reads, yields one record per CDR3 protein. The data contain approximately 400,000 distinct CDR3 sequences, around an eighth of them singletons. The specimen sequenced was blood. The receptors originated from a man aged 50-59 years with Graves' ophthalmopathy. Each CDR3 is given with its conserved first and last residue.

V gene: TRBV5-1; CDR3 protein: CASSSGGAGWDEQFF
V gene: TRBV29-1; CDR3 protein: CSVSGTALGNTGELFF
V gene: TRBV5-1; CDR3 protein: CASSLEGGSTGFF
V gene: TRBV3-1; CDR3 protein: CASSQRSGQETQYF
V gene: TRBV7-9; CDR3 protein: CASQMGAYNEQFF
V gene: TRBV12-5; CDR3 protein: CASGLGLAGLYF
V gene: TRBV4-1; CDR3 protein: CASSRGVGGRRETQYF
V gene: TRBV20-1; CDR3 protein: CSAPGTRHNEQFF
V gene: TRBV11-2; CDR3 protein: CASSSTRTASTLHF
V gene: TRBV12-3/TRBV12-4; CDR3 protein: CASRVSGTGGYEQYF
V gene: TRBV30; CDR3 protein: CAWSPFGGAFF
V gene: TRBV29-1; CDR3 protein: CSVGQRDYGYTF
V gene: TRBV29-1; CDR3 protein: CSGRTGEVGYTF
V gene: TRBV9; CDR3 protein: CASSVVRAPAEAFF
V gene: TRBV28; CDR3 protein: CAIASGNPNQPQHF
V gene: TRBV18; CDR3 protein: CASSSGQGANPFF
V gene: TRBV6-1; CDR3 protein: CASNDGEKLFF
V gene: TRBV18; CDR3 protein: CASSHREGVNTGELFF
V gene: TRBV7-2; CDR3 protein: CASSNRGGAQETQYF
V gene: TRBV18; CDR3 protein: CASSSTGSAGELFF
V gene: TRBV5-1; CDR3 protein: CASRRGNEQYF
V gene: TRBV11-3; CDR3 protein: CASSLGEGFEQFF